These 10 T cell receptor beta chains share one sample of origin, sequenced in a study of T cells in tumors after PD-1 blockade. Measured with immunoSEQ multiplex PCR; TCRdb has only the in-frame clones, and not every one. The repertoire consists of 60,000 to 75,000 clones, with about 74% occurring once and the leading ten covering approximately 4.8%. The sample here was PBMCs, taken after anti-PD-1 treatment. All receptors come from a human donor with basal cell carcinoma.

This clone has just a few counts. The V gene is TRBV10-3, the J gene TRBJ2-1, with unresolved D. V dropped 7 bases and J dropped 4 bases, with 8 bases sitting between them. This CDR3 contains 12 residues. Germline values: CDR1 ENHRY, CDR2 SYGVKD. For the CDR3, the DNA is TGTGCCATCAAAGGCAGTTACAATGAGCAGTTCTTC. It translates to CAIKGSYNEQFF.

This clone came up once. This sample includes further DNA sequences coding for the same CDR3. The rearrangement links TRBV6-4 to TRBJ2-3; 10 bases map to TRBD2. The CDR3 sequence is 16 residues long. Germline values: CDR1 MRHNA, CDR2 SNTAGT. V lost 0 bases to trimming and J lost 2 bases; unmatched junction nucleotides: 2. As DNA, the CDR3 is TGTGCCAGCAGTGACTCGAGCGGGGGGGCCACAGATACGCAGTATTTT. Translated: CASSDSSGGATDTQYF.

By share of the sample, this clone is medium-sized (0.01 to 0.1%). This sequence joins TRBV9 and TRBJ2-2; D is ambiguous. Trimming stripped 1 base from V and 6 bases from J, with 16 bases between. Germline V CDR1 and CDR2: SGDLS, YYNGEE. The CDR3 runs 16 residues. CDR3 sequence: CASSVIASFGAGELFF. CDR3 DNA: TGTGCCAGCAGCGTAATAGCCAGCTTTGGAGCCGGGGAGCTGTTTTTT.

CDR3 sequence: CASSGGHFHQPQHF. Here the CDR3 DNA reads TGCGCCAGCAGTGGTGGACACTTCCATCAGCCCCAGCATTTT. The gene calls are TRBV10-1 and TRBJ1-5, with a tentative D call TRBD1 (5 bases). With 4 bases removed from V and 5 bases from J, the gap between germline ends came to 12 bases. The length of the CDR3 is 14 residues. The V gene's germline CDR1 is WNHNN and CDR2 SYGVQD (reference sequence).

The V and J genes are TRBV3-1 (or the pseudogene TRBV3-2) and TRBJ1-1; 7 bases line up with TRBD1. With 0 bases clipped from V and 2 bases from J, the junction kept 6 bases outside the gene matches. The CDR3 has 16 amino acids. Looked up from germline, CDR1 is LGHDT and CDR2 is YNNKEL (reference sequence). In nucleotides, the CDR3 is TGTGCCAGCAGCCAAGACGACAGGGTGACAAACACTGAAGCTTTCTTT. Encoded protein: CASSQDDRVTNTEAFF.

The chain carries TRBV30 and TRBJ2-5, with unresolved D. Trimming stripped 1 base from V and 2 bases from J, with 8 bases between. The CDR3 has 13 residues. Germline CDR1 is GTSNPN and CDR2 is SVGIG (reference sequence). CDR3 sequence: CAWSGGLQETQYF. The CDR3 bases are TGTGCCTGGAGTGGGGGATTACAAGAGACCCAGTACTTC. Full variable domain (remainder filled in from reference TRBV30 and TRBJ2-5): SQTIHQWPATLVQPVGSPLSLECTVEGTSNPNLYWYRQAAGRGLQLLFYSVGIGQISSEVPQNLSASRPQDRQFILSSKKLLLSDSGFYLCAWSGGLQETQYFGPGTRLLVL.

This chain uses TRBV15 with TRBJ2-3; D call uncertain. The CDR3 contains 16 residues. The V end was cut by 1 base, the J end by 4 bases, with 15 bases between. CDR1 LNHNV and CDR2 YYDKDF come from the germline V gene (reference sequence). This chain's CDR3 is CATSRVGSRVADTQYF. DNA for the CDR3: TGTGCCACCAGCAGAGTTGGCTCCCGGGTTGCAGATACGCAGTATTTT.

This chain connects TRBV18 to TRBJ2-5; no reliable D call. Germline V CDR1 and CDR2: KGHSH, LQKENI. This CDR3 spans 14 amino acids. Between the trimmed V and J ends, which lost 3 bases and 1 base, there was a span of 9 bases. The CDR3 region has the DNA TGTGCCAGCTCACCCACCCGGGTCCAAGAGACCCAGTACTTC. Its protein is CASSPTRVQETQYF.

The gene calls are TRBV9 and TRBJ1-2; 7 bases are a match to TRBD1. This CDR3 is built from 16 residues. With 3 bases clipped from V and 8 bases from J, the junction kept 16 bases outside the gene matches. Germline lookup yields CDR1 SGDLS and CDR2 YYNGEE. The CDR3 DNA sequence: TGTGCCAGCAGCGATGAAGCCCGCAGGGGGGGCGGAGGCTACACCTTC. Translation: CASSDEARRGGGGYTF.

The rearrangement joins TRBV20-1 to TRBJ2-1; D is unclear. The CDR3 extends over 12 amino acids. Trimming left V 3 bases short and J 4 bases short, with 7 bases between. Per germline, CDR1 DFQATT and CDR2 SNEGSKA (reference sequence). CDR3 coding DNA: TGCAGTGCTAGTTCCACGTACAATGAGCAGTTCTTC. It is translated as CSASSTYNEQFF.